The present TCR beta chain was sequenced within a study of regulatory T cells in long-lasting Graves disease. This clonotype has more than one count but fewer than ten. Its antigen is as yet unknown. Combining iRepertoire HTBI primers with Arm-PCR of CDR3 regions, the authors built TCR beta libraries. From the multiplex PCR reads, TCRdb called clonotypes with MiXCR, one entry per CDR3 protein. The profile shows fewer than 550,000 distinct CDR3 sequences, under 25% of them singletons. Findings and limits, study-wide: Persistent patients had a count of shared public clonotypes (about 2,700) that exceeded that of new patients (approximately 1,000). It was in persistent disease that TRBV28, TRBJ1-2 and TRBJ2-5 were favored.

Germline values: CDR1 LNHNV, CDR2 YYDKDF (reference sequence). The CDR3 contains 16 residues. Trimming took off 1 base at V and 1 base at J, with 8 bases between the two ends. Time point: persistent/refractory GD, antithyroid drugs over 5 years with positive TRAb. PBMC RNA was the source of the TCR library. The receptor's source is a female donor with Graves disease. The material was peripheral blood mononuclear cells (PBMCs), obtained when the disease was refractory, from a patient treated with antithyroid drugs. The chain employs TRBV15 and TRBJ1-6; D not resolved. The CDR3 nucleotides are TGTGCCACCAGCAGAGGAGCCGGGTCCTATAATTCACCCCTCCACTTT. Protein product: CATSRGAGSYNSPLHF.